This T cell receptor beta chain is drawn from a study of response to subunit inactivated influenza vaccine. Study results and limitations: Few new T cells, the authors suggested, are recruited by each seasonal influenza vaccination.

Germline V gene lookup returns CDR1 ENHRY and CDR2 SYGVKD. Trimming took off 8 bases at V and 8 bases at J, with 16 bases between the two ends. This CDR3 contains 13 residues. This clonotype occurred a few times. The antigen is not known. TCRdb reprocessed the RT-PCR reads via MiXCR and lists one record per CDR3 protein. The table lists approximately 700,000 distinct CDR3 sequences, around 14% of them singletons, with 6% to 7% in the top ten. The rearrangement joins TRBV10-3 to TRBJ2-1, with D perhaps TRBD1 or TRBD2 (5 bases each). The sample consisted of PBMCs from blood, taken 14 to 15 days before vaccination. This clonotype was obtained from a middle-aged man who received an inactivated influenza vaccine. CDR3 nucleotides: TGTGCCATCGTTGGGACCCTTATTGATGAGCAGTTCTTC. This sequence encodes CAIVGTLIDEQFF.